A selection of T cell receptor beta chains follows, all from one sample in a study of T cell responses to AZD1222 COVID-19 vaccine. TCRdb's table, derived via immunoSEQ multiplex PCR, lists solely in-frame clones and lacks some. The sample has 180,000 or so clones; around 92% are singletons. The sample consisted of peripheral blood, taken 28 days after the second AZD1222 dose. The receptor source for this set is an adult who received the AZD1222 COVID-19 vaccine. Both conserved end residues are part of each CDR3. D genes are given only for firm matches. The listing skips clone size in some rows; elsewhere it reads once, few, many or a size class.

clone size	D gene	V gene	J gene	CDR3 protein	CDR3 DNA
NA	NA	TRBV27	TRBJ2-3	CASSSRGGTDTQYF	TGTGCCAGCAGCTCCAGGGGTGGAACAGATACGCAGTATTTT
NA	NA	TRBV6-5	TRBJ1-6	CASSSSGASYNSPLHF	TGTGCCAGCAGTTCCTCAGGGGCGTCCTATAATTCACCCCTCCACTTT
NA	NA	TRBV7-6	TRBJ2-7	CASSTNAYEQYF	TGTGCCAGCAGTACAAACGCCTACGAGCAGTACTTC
NA	TRBD1	TRBV7-3	TRBJ1-1	CASSGTANTEAFF	TGTGCCAGCAGCGGGACAGCAAACACTGAAGCTTTCTTT
NA	NA	TRBV18	TRBJ1-6	CASSRWGHSNSPLHF	TGTGCCAGCTCACGGTGGGGACACTCTAATTCACCCCTCCACTTT
NA	TRBD1	TRBV5-6	TRBJ1-2	CASSLGRQGVNYGYTF	TGTGCCAGCAGCTTGGGTCGGCAGGGGGTCAACTATGGCTACACCTTC
NA	TRBD1	TRBV7-9	TRBJ2-2	CASSLAGDRGTGELFF	TGTGCCAGCAGCTTAGCGGGGGACAGAGGGACCGGGGAGCTGTTTTTT
NA	NA	TRBV19	TRBJ1-1	CATLVGNTEAFF	TGTGCCACTCTAGTGGGGAACACTGAAGCTTTCTTT
NA	NA	TRBV11-3	TRBJ2-2	CASSLDFLGELFF	TGTGCCAGCAGCCTAGATTTCCTGGGGGAGCTGTTTTTT
NA	TRBD1	TRBV7-8	TRBJ1-5	CASSFRDSVGPQHF	TGTGCCAGCAGCTTCCGGGACAGCGTCGGGCCCCAGCATTTT
NA	NA	TRBV2	TRBJ1-1	CASSDLADNTEAFF	TGTGCCAGCAGTGATTTGGCGGATAACACTGAAGCTTTCTTT
NA	TRBD2	TRBV9	TRBJ2-2	CASSVSSGRRTGELFF	TGTGCCAGCAGCGTGTCTAGCGGGAGACGTACCGGGGAGCTGTTTTTT
NA	TRBD2	TRBV19	TRBJ2-4	CASRNSGGLAKNIQYF	TGTGCCAGTAGAAACAGCGGGGGGCTAGCCAAAAACATTCAGTACTTC
NA	NA	TRBV7-2	TRBJ2-1	CASSSGAEQFF	TGTGCCAGCAGCTCCGGGGCAGAGCAGTTCTTC
NA	NA	TRBV7-2	TRBJ1-2	CASSTTGGAGYTF	TGTGCCAGCAGCACCACGGGCGGGGCCGGCTACACCTTC
NA	NA	TRBV4-1	TRBJ1-1	CASSQAQYMPEAFF	TGCGCCAGCAGCCAAGCACAATATATGCCTGAAGCTTTCTTT
NA	NA	TRBV5-6	TRBJ2-5	CASSLALESQETQYF	TGTGCCAGCAGCTTGGCTCTAGAGTCCCAAGAGACCCAGTACTTC
NA	NA	TRBV7-8	TRBJ1-4	CASSLAQATNEKLFF	TGTGCCAGCAGCTTAGCCCAAGCAACTAATGAAAAACTGTTTTTT
NA	NA	TRBV19	TRBJ2-5	CASSRSGDWGETQYF	TGTGCCAGTAGTCGTTCAGGGGATTGGGGGGAGACCCAGTACTTC
NA	NA	TRBV28	TRBJ1-2	CASSRAGAGSDGYTF	TGTGCCAGCAGCCGCGCGGGGGCGGGCTCCGATGGCTACACCTTC
once	NA	TRBV6-1	TRBJ2-4	CASSDRRPGSIQYF	TGTGCCAGCAGTGATCGCAGGCCCGGGAGCATTCAGTACTTC
NA	NA	TRBV10-2	TRBJ1-5	CASSESNGQSNQPQHF	TGCGCCAGCAGTGAGTCGAATGGACAGAGCAATCAGCCCCAGCATTTT
NA	NA	TRBV9	TRBJ2-5	CASSPGWRGQETQYF	TGTGCCAGCAGCCCCGGGTGGCGGGGTCAAGAGACCCAGTACTTC
NA	NA	TRBV2	TRBJ1-5	CASSETAFQPQHF	TGTGCCAGCAGTGAGACCGCCTTCCAGCCCCAGCATTTT
once	NA	TRBV18	TRBJ1-1	CASSPTGVLVMNTEAFF	TGTGCCAGCTCACCTACAGGAGTATTAGTCATGAACACTGAAGCTTTCTTT
NA	TRBD1	TRBV27	TRBJ1-2	CASSLAGTGIYGYTF	TGTGCCAGCAGTTTAGCAGGGACAGGGATCTATGGCTACACCTTC
NA	TRBD1	TRBV27	TRBJ2-1	CASSPGTGGRNEQFF	TGTGCCAGCAGCCCCGGGACAGGGGGCCGCAATGAGCAGTTCTTC
NA	NA	TRBV5-5	TRBJ1-1	CASSLGGAMNTEAFF	TGTGCCAGCAGCTTAGGAGGGGCCATGAACACTGAAGCTTTCTTT
NA	NA	TRBV15	TRBJ1-2	CATSRDLKAGGYGYTF	TGTGCCACCAGCAGAGATCTAAAGGCCGGGGGCTATGGCTACACCTTC
NA	NA	TRBV28	TRBJ1-2	CASSLWMAPGHGYTF	TGTGCCAGCAGTTTATGGATGGCTCCCGGGCATGGCTACACCTTC
NA	NA	TRBV30	TRBJ2-7	CAWTGASSYEQYF	TGTGCCTGGACGGGCGCCTCCTCCTACGAGCAGTACTTC
NA	TRBD2	TRBV3-1/TRBV3-2	TRBJ2-4	CASSYPLGRGGLAKNIQYF	TGTGCCAGCAGCTACCCACTTGGGCGGGGGGGCCTAGCCAAAAACATTCAGTACTTC
once	TRBD1	TRBV19	TRBJ1-1	CASRPGDREDTEAFF	TGTGCCAGTAGGCCGGGTGACAGGGAGGACACTGAAGCTTTCTTT
NA	TRBD1	TRBV18	TRBJ1-3	CASSPTGSSGNTIYF	TGTGCCAGCTCACCGACAGGGAGCTCTGGAAACACCATATATTTT
NA	NA	TRBV5-1	TRBJ1-4	CASSLNGDEAATNEKLFF	TGCGCCAGCAGCTTGAATGGGGATGAGGCCGCAACTAATGAAAAACTGTTTTTT
once	TRBD1	TRBV5-1	TRBJ1-1	CASSPYRGSTEAFF	TGCGCCAGCAGCCCCTACAGGGGGAGCACTGAAGCTTTCTTT
NA	NA	TRBV13	TRBJ1-6	CASSQSRNTSPLHF	TGTGCCAGCAGCCAGTCCCGCAACACTTCACCCCTCCACTTT
NA	NA	TRBV6-5	TRBJ1-4	CASSYSLRRSNEKLFF	TGTGCCAGCAGTTACTCGCTAAGGAGATCAAATGAAAAACTGTTTTTT
NA	TRBD1	TRBV7-3	TRBJ1-5	CASSVTGDANQPQHF	TGTGCCAGCAGCGTCACAGGGGATGCCAATCAGCCCCAGCATTTT
NA	NA	TRBV29-1	TRBJ1-2	CSADRDGGTYGYTF	TGCAGCGCTGACCGGGACGGAGGAACCTATGGCTACACCTTC
NA	NA	TRBV7-2	TRBJ1-6	CASSLGSNYNSPLHF	TGTGCCAGCAGCTTAGGCAGTAATTATAATTCACCCCTCCACTTT
NA	NA	TRBV6-9	TRBJ2-7	CASPCGCYEQYF	TGTGCCAGCCCTTGCGGGTGCTACGAGCAGTACTTC
NA	NA	TRBV30	TRBJ2-5	CAWSGGGTQYF	TGTGCCTGGAGCGGGGGTGGGACCCAGTACTTC
NA	NA	TRBV7-2	TRBJ1-2	CASSPQGGDGYTF	TGTGCCAGCAGCCCCCAGGGTGGGGATGGCTACACCTTC
NA	NA	TRBV28	TRBJ2-1	CASSSGQSYNEQFF	TGTGCCAGCAGTTCCGGACAAAGCTACAATGAGCAGTTCTTC
NA	NA	TRBV4-2	TRBJ1-5	CASSLSNNQPQHF	TGTGCCAGCAGCCTCAGTAACAATCAGCCCCAGCATTTT
NA	NA	TRBV2	TRBJ1-2	CASSQRGANYGYTF	TGTGCCAGCAGCCAAAGGGGGGCCAACTATGGCTACACCTTC
once	TRBD1	TRBV19	TRBJ2-7	CASSIAGTGSYEQYF	TGTGCCAGTAGTATAGCCGGGACAGGGTCCTACGAGCAGTACTTC
NA	NA	TRBV11-2	TRBJ1-2	CASSLFQGNYGYTF	TGTGCCAGCAGCTTGTTTCAGGGCAACTATGGCTACACCTTC
medium-sized	NA	TRBV4-1	TRBJ1-1	CASSQEVAGNTEAFF	TGCGCCAGCAGCCAAGAAGTCGCAGGGAACACTGAAGCTTTCTTT
once	TRBD1	TRBV5-6	TRBJ1-6	CASSRQGYNSPLHF	TGTGCCAGCAGCCGACAGGGTTATAATTCACCCCTCCACTTT
NA	TRBD1	TRBV28	TRBJ1-6	CASSSGQGTPLHF	TGTGCCAGCAGTTCGGGACAGGGAACGCCCCTCCACTTT
NA	NA	TRBV11-3	TRBJ2-6	CASSSGANVLTF	TGTGCCAGCAGCTCTGGGGCCAACGTCCTGACTTTC
NA	NA	TRBV5-1	TRBJ1-2	CASSLETGVGYTF	TGCGCCAGCAGCTTGGAGACGGGGGTTGGCTACACCTTC